Shown below are 23 T cell receptor beta chains from a single sample sequenced in a study of blood T cell repertoires in COVID-19. The protocol was immunoSEQ multiplex PCR, while the TCRdb copy is restricted to in-frame clones and leaves out a portion. The sample holds about 180,000 clones; 70% to 90% are singletons and the top ten take roughly 2.9%. Sequenced sample: peripheral blood. These receptors originate from a woman aged 25-40 years with active or convalescent COVID-19.

The chain employs TRBV28 and TRBJ1-4, with D tentatively TRBD1 (6 bases). The V gene's germline CDR1 is MDHEN and CDR2 SYDVKM. The CDR3 runs 15 residues. V lost 6 bases, J lost 7 bases, and 18 bases lay in between. Here the CDR3 DNA reads TGTGCCAGCAGAACGGTATCGGAACAGGGTGAAAAACTGTTTTTT. Amino acid sequence: CASRTVSEQGEKLFF.

The chain combines TRBV9 with TRBJ2-7; TRBD1 agrees at 7 bases. Germline CDR1 and CDR2: SGDLS and YYNGEE. V lost 3 bases to trimming and J lost 3 bases; unmatched junction nucleotides: 3. This CDR3 spans 13 amino acids. The CDR3 spells CASSGGQNYEQYF. The CDR3 DNA reads as TGTGCCAGCAGCGGGGGACAGAACTACGAGCAGTACTTC.

The rearrangement joins TRBV7-9 to TRBJ2-2; possibly TRBD1 for D (6 bases). V was cut by 7 bases and J by 1 base, with 10 bases left in between. The germline V gene encodes CDR1 SEHNR and CDR2 FQNEAQ (reference sequence). This CDR3 contains 14 residues. CDR3 residues: CASTPDRNTGELFF. Here the CDR3 DNA reads TGTGCCAGCACCCCGGACAGGAACACCGGGGAGCTGTTTTTT.

The rearrangement links TRBV19 to TRBJ2-7; 9 nucleotides line up with TRBD2. Germline CDR1 and CDR2: LNHDA and SQIVND (reference sequence). J gave up 2 bases and V 2 bases, and 4 bases lay outside the gene matches. This CDR3 has 15 residues. The CDR3 loop reads CASSIISGSPYEQYF. The CDR3 bases are TGTGCCAGTAGTATAATTAGCGGGAGCCCCTACGAGCAGTACTTC.

This clone was observed a single time. The genes are TRBV28 and TRBJ1-5; D is unresolved. Per germline, CDR1 MDHEN and CDR2 SYDVKM. The CDR3 runs to 15 residues. Trimming took off 7 bases at V and 1 base at J, with 14 bases between the two ends. The CDR3, as DNA: TGTGCCAGCAATTCTAGAGGTGTCAGCAATCAGCCCCAGCATTTT. Its protein is CASNSRGVSNQPQHF.

The chain links TRBV18 to TRBJ1-2, with D tentatively TRBD1 (6 bases). Trimming removed 4 bases at V and 3 bases at J, with 15 bases between. There are 15 residues in the CDR3. CDR1 KGHSH and CDR2 LQKENI come from the germline V gene. The CDR3 region is CASSLVRTEDYGYTF. The CDR3 bases are TGTGCCAGCTCACTGGTTAGGACAGAGGACTATGGCTACACCTTC.

The chain links TRBV18 to TRBJ2-3, with TRBD1 identical over 9 bases. V was clipped by 4 bases and J by 3 bases; unmatched bases: 8. CDR3 length: 16 amino acids. Per the germline V gene, CDR1 is KGHSH and CDR2 is LQKENI. DNA of the CDR3: TGTGCCAGCTCACGAAATACAGGGGGCGAGACAGATACGCAGTATTTT. Translating it yields CASSRNTGGETDTQYF.

The gene calls are TRBV2 and TRBJ1-6, with TRBD1 matching 7 bases. The CDR3 is 16 amino acids. The J segment lost 7 bases and the V segment lost 0 bases, leaving 6 bases of the junction unmatched. CDR1 SNHLY and CDR2 FYNNEI come from the germline V gene. The CDR3 sequence: CASSEALVTGNSPLHF. CDR3 DNA: TGTGCCAGCAGTGAAGCGCTTGTGACAGGGAATTCACCCCTCCACTTT. Complete variable domain (other parts from reference TRBV2 and TRBJ1-6): EPEVTQTPSHQVTQMGQEVILRCVPISNHLYFYWYRQILGQKVEFLVSFYNNEISEKSEIFDDQFSVERPDGSNFTLKIRSTKLEDSAMYFCASSEALVTGNSPLHFGNGTRLTVT.

V is TRBV11-2 and J is TRBJ2-7; perhaps TRBD2 as D (6 bases). CDR1 SGHAT and CDR2 FQNNGV come from the germline V gene. This CDR3 region has 14 residues. Trimming took off 2 bases at V and 3 bases at J, with 11 bases between the two ends. The DNA of the CDR3 is TGTGCCAGCAGCTTAAGGCGGGACCGCTACGAGCAGTACTTC. Protein sequence: CASSLRRDRYEQYF. The variable domain in full, with the rest retrieved from reference TRBV11-2 and TRBJ2-7, is EAGVAQSPRYKIIEKRQSVAFWCNPISGHATLYWYQQILGQGPKLLIQFQNNGVVDDSQLPKDRFSAERLKGVDSTLKIQPAKLEDSAVYLCASSLRRDRYEQYFGPGTRLTVT.

The count of this clone is one. The chain uses TRBV7-9 and TRBJ1-2; maybe TRBD1 (5 bases). V was pared by 7 bases and J by 4 bases, with 16 bases between. From germline, CDR1 is SEHNR and CDR2 FQNEAQ (reference sequence). The CDR3 has 14 amino acids. The CDR3 is CASTSDTRSYGYTF. In DNA, the CDR3 is TGTGCCAGCACGTCGGACACCCGGAGCTATGGCTACACCTTC.

The chain joins TRBV7-9 to TRBJ2-3; perhaps TRBD2 as D (6 bases). The CDR3 loop spans 15 amino acids. V was clipped by 2 bases and J by 1 base, with 10 bases between them. Per germline, CDR1 SEHNR and CDR2 FQNEAQ (reference sequence). In DNA, the CDR3 is TGTGCCAGCAGCTTACGTGGCGGGGGCACAGATACGCAGTATTTT. Residues: CASSLRGGGTDTQYF.

The chain recombines TRBV10-1 with TRBJ2-3; D is unclear. V was clipped by 3 bases and J by 2 bases, with 9 bases between them. CDR3 length equals 14 residues. Germline V gives CDR1 WNHNN, CDR2 SYGVQD (reference sequence). Written as DNA, the CDR3 is TGCGCCAGCAGTGATACAGCTAACACAGATACGCAGTATTTT. Translated, it gives CASSDTANTDTQYF.

This chain links TRBV2 with TRBJ2-3, with TRBD1 matching 7 bases. The CDR3 runs 15 residues. Germline assignment: CDR1 SNHLY and CDR2 FYNNEI. The V segment lost 5 bases and the J segment 2 bases; nucleotides outside the gene matches: 7. The CDR3 DNA is TGTGCCAGCAGTCCACAGGGGACCCCCACAGATACGCAGTATTTT. Residues: CASSPQGTPTDTQYF.

The V gene is TRBV11-3, the J gene TRBJ1-3; 7 nucleotides align to TRBD1. The V segment lost 4 bases and the J segment 3 bases; nucleotides outside the gene matches: 6. Germline CDR1 reads SGHNT; CDR2 reads YENEEA. The CDR3 consists of 15 residues. CDR3 loop: CASSSGTDSGNTIYF. The CDR3, as DNA: TGTGCCAGCAGCTCGGGGACAGACAGTGGAAACACCATATATTTT.

Worth noting for this clone: One end of the junction varies from germline; a read error may be responsible. This chain links TRBV6-6 with TRBJ1-6, with 7 nucleotides matching TRBD1. This CDR3 contains 16 residues. Germline lookup yields CDR1 MNHNY and CDR2 SVGAGI (reference sequence). As DNA, the CDR3 is TGTGCCAGCAGTCACTCACAGGGGCGGGTTAGTTCACCCCTCCACTTT. It translates to CASSHSQGRVSSPLHF.

The gene calls are TRBV30 and TRBJ1-6, with D maybe TRBD1 (5 bases). Trimming took 5 bases from V and 7 from J, leaving 15 bases between them. The germline V gene has CDR1 GTSNPN and CDR2 SVGIG (reference sequence). The CDR3 extends over 14 amino acids. The CDR3 bases are TGTGCCTGGGCGTTCGGGGGGTTCAATTCACCCCTCCACTTT. Translated: CAWAFGGFNSPLHF.

The V and J genes are TRBV5-1 and TRBJ2-7; 7 bases agree with TRBD2. CDR3 size: 15 residues. The trim removed 4 bases at V and 6 bases at J, leaving 13 bases unmatched. The germline V gene has CDR1 SGHRS and CDR2 YFSETQ. The CDR3 protein is CASSAGLGSGGEQYF. The CDR3 DNA is TGCGCCAGCAGCGCCGGACTAGGCTCGGGAGGCGAGCAGTACTTC.

This rearrangement joins TRBV6-5 to TRBJ1-5; D may be TRBD1 (5 bases). The V gene lost 7 bases and the J gene lost 6 bases, with 10 bases spanning the gap. CDR3 length: 12 amino acids. CDR1 is MNHEY, CDR2 SVGAGI, per germline. The DNA for the CDR3 is TGTGCCAGCAAGGACATACCTCAGCCCCAGCATTTT. This encodes CASKDIPQPQHF.

The chain uses TRBV7-8 and TRBJ2-5, with a tentative D call TRBD2 (6 bases). The CDR3 loop spans 14 amino acids. V lost 5 bases to trimming and J lost 4 bases, with 14 bases between them. Germline lookup yields CDR1 SGHVS and CDR2 FQNEAQ. DNA of the CDR3: TGTGCCAGCAGCGCCGGGACTTCTGGAGAGACCCAGTACTTC. It is translated as CASSAGTSGETQYF.

The J gene is TRBJ1-5, the V gene TRBV28; 10 nucleotides align to TRBD1. V dropped 4 bases and J dropped 7; count of bases not matched to a gene: 7. This CDR3 has 15 amino acids. Germline V gene sequence: CDR1 MDHEN, CDR2 SYDVKM. In DNA, the CDR3 is TGTGCCAGCAGTTCTCCGGGACAGGGGCGGCAGCCCCAGCATTTT. Protein product: CASSSPGQGRQPQHF.

V and J are TRBV10-3 and TRBJ1-1; TRBD1 is a possible D gene (5 bases). From germline, CDR1 is ENHRY and CDR2 SYGVKD. The CDR3 is 15 residues long. The V and J ends lost 1 base and 5 bases respectively, with 14 bases between them. The chain's CDR3 is CAISELEGRATEAFF. The CDR3, as DNA: TGTGCCATCAGTGAGTTGGAGGGCAGGGCAACTGAAGCTTTCTTT.

This chain joins TRBV5-1 and TRBJ2-1; D is unclear. Germline CDR1 is SGHRS and CDR2 is YFSETQ. This CDR3 has 15 amino acids. V was pared by 4 bases and J by 0 bases, with 11 bases between. The CDR3 reads CASSEEVSSYNEQFF. CDR3 coding DNA: TGCGCCAGCAGCGAGGAAGTGAGCTCCTACAATGAGCAGTTCTTC.

This clone was seen more than once but under ten times. J is TRBJ1-1 and V is TRBV11-3; TRBD1 is a possible D gene (6 bases). The CDR3 is 13 residues long. Germline CDR1 reads SGHNT; CDR2 reads YENEEA. V dropped 5 bases and J dropped 7 bases, with 14 bases sitting between them. CDR3 protein: CASSTGTSLEAFF. The DNA of the CDR3 is TGTGCCAGCAGCACCGGGACATCCCTTGAAGCTTTCTTT.